This entry concerns a single TCR beta chain. Its antigen is unidentified. Any gene name here is a mouse gene name. The CDR3 end falls 1 residue outside the read, so it is completed with the germline J gene. Other DNA variants within this sample encode the same CDR3. Method: immunoSEQ multiplex PCR; TCRdb's copy keeps in-frame clones and lacks some. The sample has around 2,700 clones, 55% seen once. Time point defined: mouse harvest day 7 after allogeneic transplant. Each mouse received 10^7 T-cell-depleted marrow cells plus 10^6 splenic CD5+ T cells by tail vein. B6 (H2b) cells into BALB/c (H2d) mice; tissues taken at day 7 or 14. The CDR3 covers 12 residues. Trimming removed 0 bases from V and 1 base from J, with 2 bases in between. Germline V lookup: CDR1 NNHNN, CDR2 SYGAGS (reference sequence). These data originate in a study of tissue T cells after allogeneic stem cell transplantation. Study-level points and caveats: Motif-based clustering found tissue-specific repertoire signatures shared across patients, though few clones were shared. In patients and mice, blood and spleen missed much of tissue repertoire.

This TCR derives from a female BALB/c mouse given C57BL/6 T cells with graft-versus-host disease after an allogeneic hematopoietic cell transplant. Sequencing used gut tissue. V is TRBV13-2 and J is TRBJ2-7; D gene uncertain. CDR3 sequence reads: CASGDASYEQYF. CDR3 DNA (partial): TGTGCCAGCGGTGATGCTTCCTATGAACAGTAC.